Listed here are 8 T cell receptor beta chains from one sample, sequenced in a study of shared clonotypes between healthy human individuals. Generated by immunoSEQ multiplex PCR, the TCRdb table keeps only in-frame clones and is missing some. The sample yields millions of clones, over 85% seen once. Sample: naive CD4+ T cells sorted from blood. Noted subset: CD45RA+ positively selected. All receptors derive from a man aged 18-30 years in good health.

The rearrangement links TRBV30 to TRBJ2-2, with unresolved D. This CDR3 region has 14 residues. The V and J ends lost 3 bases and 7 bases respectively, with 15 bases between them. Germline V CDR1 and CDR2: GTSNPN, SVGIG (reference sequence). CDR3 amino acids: CAWSSENPIGELFF. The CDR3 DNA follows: TGTGCCTGGAGCTCCGAAAATCCCATCGGGGAGCTGTTTTTT.

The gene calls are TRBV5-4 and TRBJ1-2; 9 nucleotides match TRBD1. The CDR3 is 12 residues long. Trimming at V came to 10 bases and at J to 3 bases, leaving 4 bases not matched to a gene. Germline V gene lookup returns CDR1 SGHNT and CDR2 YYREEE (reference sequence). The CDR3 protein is CAWGQGYYGYTF. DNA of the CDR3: TGTGCCTGGGGACAGGGCTACTATGGCTACACCTTC.

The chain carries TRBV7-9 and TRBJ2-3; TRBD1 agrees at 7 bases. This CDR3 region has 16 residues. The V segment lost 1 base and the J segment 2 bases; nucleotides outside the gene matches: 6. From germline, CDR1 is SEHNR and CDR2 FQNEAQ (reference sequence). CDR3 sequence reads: CASSLDSRGYTDTQYF. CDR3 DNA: TGTGCCAGCAGCTTAGATTCCAGGGGGTACACAGATACGCAGTATTTT. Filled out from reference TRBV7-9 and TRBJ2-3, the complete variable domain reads DTGVSQNPRHKITKRGQNVTFRCDPISEHNRLYWYRQTLGQGPEFLTYFQNEAQLEKSRLLSDRFSAERPKGSFSTLEIQRTEQGDSAMYLCASSLDSRGYTDTQYFGPGTRLTVL.

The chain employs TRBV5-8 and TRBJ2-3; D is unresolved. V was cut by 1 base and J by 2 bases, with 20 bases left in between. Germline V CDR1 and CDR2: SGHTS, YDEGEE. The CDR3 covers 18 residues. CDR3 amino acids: CASSLRLVAVGNTDTQYF. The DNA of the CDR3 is TGTGCCAGCAGCTTGAGGCTCGTGGCGGTGGGGAACACAGATACGCAGTATTTT.

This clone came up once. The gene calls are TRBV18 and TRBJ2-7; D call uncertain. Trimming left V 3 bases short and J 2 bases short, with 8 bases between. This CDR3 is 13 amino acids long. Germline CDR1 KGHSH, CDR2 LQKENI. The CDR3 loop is CASSPGVTYEQYF. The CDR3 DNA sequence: TGTGCCAGCTCACCTGGGGTCACCTACGAGCAGTACTTC.

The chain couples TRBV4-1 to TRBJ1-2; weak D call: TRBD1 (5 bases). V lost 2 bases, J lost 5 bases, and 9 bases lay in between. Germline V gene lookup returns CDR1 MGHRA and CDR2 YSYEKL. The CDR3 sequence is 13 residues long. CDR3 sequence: CASSQTGGYGYTF. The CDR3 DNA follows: TGCGCCAGCAGCCAAACTGGGGGTTATGGCTACACCTTC.

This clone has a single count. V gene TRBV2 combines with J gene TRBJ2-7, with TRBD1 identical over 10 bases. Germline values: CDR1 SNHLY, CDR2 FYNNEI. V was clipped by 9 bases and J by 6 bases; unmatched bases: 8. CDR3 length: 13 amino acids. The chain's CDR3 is CASRTGGPLEQYF. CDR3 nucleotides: TGTGCCAGTAGGACAGGGGGTCCCCTCGAGCAGTACTTC.

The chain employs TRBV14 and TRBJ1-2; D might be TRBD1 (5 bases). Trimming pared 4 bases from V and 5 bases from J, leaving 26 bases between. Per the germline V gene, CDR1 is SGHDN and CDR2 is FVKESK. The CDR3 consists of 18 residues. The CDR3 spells CASSPNWPAVGERYGYTF. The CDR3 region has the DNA TGTGCCAGCAGCCCCAACTGGCCCGCCGTAGGGGAACGATATGGCTACACCTTC.